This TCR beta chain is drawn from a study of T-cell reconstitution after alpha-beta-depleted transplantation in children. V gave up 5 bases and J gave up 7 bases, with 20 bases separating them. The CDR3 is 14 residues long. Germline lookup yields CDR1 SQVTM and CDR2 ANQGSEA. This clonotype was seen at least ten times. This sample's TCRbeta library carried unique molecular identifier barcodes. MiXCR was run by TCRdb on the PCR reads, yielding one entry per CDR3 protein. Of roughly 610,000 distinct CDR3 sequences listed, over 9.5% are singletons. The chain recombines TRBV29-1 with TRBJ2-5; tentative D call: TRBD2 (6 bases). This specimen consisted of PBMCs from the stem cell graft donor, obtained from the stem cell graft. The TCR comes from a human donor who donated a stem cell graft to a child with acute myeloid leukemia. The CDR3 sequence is CSVLILGRWATQYF. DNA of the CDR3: TGCAGCGTTCTTATCCTAGGGAGGTGGGCGACCCAGTACTTC.